A selection of T cell receptor beta chains follows, all from one sample in a study of tumor-infiltrating lymphocytes in localized non-small cell lung cancer. Profiling relied on immunoSEQ multiplex PCR, and the TCRdb table lists in-frame clones only, not all of them. The data contain fewer than 20,000 clones, roughly two thirds of them singletons. Input material: lung tumor tissue. These receptors all stem from a human donor with non-small cell lung cancer. Each CDR3 is given with its conserved first and last residue. The order of the fields is clone size, D gene, J gene, V gene, CDR3 DNA, CDR3 protein. A D gene is named only where the DNA matches it firmly. Not all rows give a size; the values are once, few, many and, for expanded clones, a class.

clone size: -
D gene: -
J gene: TRBJ1-1
V gene: TRBV7-9
CDR3 DNA: TGTGCCAGCAGCTTAGGCCTCGCGGGGTACACTGAAGCTTTCTTT
CDR3 protein: CASSLGLAGYTEAFF

clone size: -
D gene: -
J gene: TRBJ1-3
V gene: TRBV5-1
CDR3 DNA: TGCGCCAGCAGCGTATCCGGGACTCTCTCTGGAAACACCATATATTTT
CDR3 protein: CASSVSGTLSGNTIYF

clone size: -
D gene: -
J gene: TRBJ1-4
V gene: TRBV6-5
CDR3 DNA: TGTGCCAGCAGCTACAGCGGTCCGGGACAAGGTGAAAAACTGTTTTTT
CDR3 protein: CASSYSGPGQGEKLFF

clone size: -
D gene: -
J gene: TRBJ2-1
V gene: TRBV2
CDR3 DNA: TGTGCCAGCAGTGCGGGAGTAAGTGCCCATGAGCAGTTCTTC
CDR3 protein: CASSAGVSAHEQFF

clone size: -
D gene: -
J gene: TRBJ2-3
V gene: TRBV5-1
CDR3 DNA: TGCGCCAGCAGCTTTAGGCAGGACACAGATACGCAGTATTTT
CDR3 protein: CASSFRQDTDTQYF

clone size: medium-sized
D gene: -
J gene: TRBJ2-1
V gene: TRBV15
CDR3 DNA: TGTGCCACCAGCCCCGCGAGCGTCTCCTACAATGAGCAGTTCTTC
CDR3 protein: CATSPASVSYNEQFF

clone size: -
D gene: TRBD1
J gene: TRBJ2-3
V gene: TRBV30
CDR3 DNA: TGTGCCTGGAGTGTACGGGACAGGGGCGCAGATACGCAGTATTTT
CDR3 protein: CAWSVRDRGADTQYF

clone size: -
D gene: TRBD2
J gene: TRBJ2-1
V gene: TRBV7-2
CDR3 DNA: TGTGCCAGCAGCCAAGGCCCGCTAGCGGGAGGGATCGGCAATGAGCAGTTCTTC
CDR3 protein: CASSQGPLAGGIGNEQFF

clone size: -
D gene: -
J gene: TRBJ1-1
V gene: TRBV29-1
CDR3 DNA: TGCAGCGTTGTAGGGCAGGGGATTGAAGCTTTCTTT
CDR3 protein: CSVVGQGIEAFF

clone size: -
D gene: -
J gene: TRBJ1-2
V gene: TRBV6-6
CDR3 DNA: TGTGCCAGCAGTTATTGGGAAAAAAACCTTCAACTCTTC
CDR3 protein: CASSYWEKNLQLF

clone size: few
D gene: -
J gene: TRBJ2-5
V gene: TRBV28
CDR3 DNA: TGTGCCAGCAGTTTTTTCCTCAGGGCTGGAGACCAAGAGACCCAGTACTTC
CDR3 protein: CASSFFLRAGDQETQYF

clone size: medium-sized
D gene: TRBD1
J gene: TRBJ1-1
V gene: TRBV27
CDR3 DNA: TGTGCCAGCAAGGGACAGGGGATAGGGACTGAAGCTTTCTTT
CDR3 protein: CASKGQGIGTEAFF

clone size: -
D gene: TRBD1
J gene: TRBJ1-5
V gene: TRBV18
CDR3 DNA: TGTGCCAGCTCACCACCGGGAGGTCAGGGGGGGTTTCAGCCCCAGCATTTT
CDR3 protein: CASSPPGGQGGFQPQHF

clone size: -
D gene: TRBD1
J gene: TRBJ1-6
V gene: TRBV19
CDR3 DNA: TGTGCCAGTAGTATCCTCCCCGGGACAGATTATAATTCACCCCTCCACTTT
CDR3 protein: CASSILPGTDYNSPLHF

clone size: -
D gene: TRBD1
J gene: TRBJ1-2
V gene: TRBV7-2
CDR3 DNA: TGTGCCAGCACAAGGACAGGGAACTATGGCTACACCTTC
CDR3 protein: CASTRTGNYGYTF

clone size: -
D gene: -
J gene: TRBJ2-7
V gene: TRBV7-9
CDR3 DNA: TGTGCCAGCAGTGCAGGGCAGGGTAGGGGCTACGAGCAGTACTTC
CDR3 protein: CASSAGQGRGYEQYF

clone size: -
D gene: -
J gene: TRBJ2-7
V gene: TRBV7-6
CDR3 DNA: TGTGCCAGCAGCCGGGGATTTTCCTACGAGCAGTACTTC
CDR3 protein: CASSRGFSYEQYF

clone size: -
D gene: -
J gene: TRBJ2-1
V gene: TRBV6-6
CDR3 DNA: TGTGCCAGCAGTCCCGGGACCCGGGGAAACAATGAGCAGTTCTTC
CDR3 protein: CASSPGTRGNNEQFF

clone size: -
D gene: TRBD1
J gene: TRBJ2-3
V gene: TRBV7-3
CDR3 DNA: TGTGCCAGCAGCGCGACAGGGGTGGCAGATACGCAGTATTTT
CDR3 protein: CASSATGVADTQYF

clone size: -
D gene: -
J gene: TRBJ2-3
V gene: TRBV7-3
CDR3 DNA: TGTGCCAGCAGCCCGGACGGGGAAAGCACAGATACGCAGTATTTT
CDR3 protein: CASSPDGESTDTQYF

clone size: few
D gene: TRBD2
J gene: TRBJ2-2
V gene: TRBV9
CDR3 DNA: TGTGCCAGCAGCGCCGTAGCGGGGGGGAACACCGGGGAGCTGTTTTTT
CDR3 protein: CASSAVAGGNTGELFF

clone size: -
D gene: TRBD1
J gene: TRBJ1-6
V gene: TRBV25-1
CDR3 DNA: TGTGCCAGCGGGGGACAGGGGAGTTCACCCCTCCACTTT
CDR3 protein: CASGGQGSSPLHF

clone size: -
D gene: -
J gene: TRBJ2-7
V gene: TRBV6-1
CDR3 DNA: TGTGCCAGCAGTCGGGACACTAGAATCTACGAGCAGTACTTC
CDR3 protein: CASSRDTRIYEQYF

clone size: -
D gene: -
J gene: TRBJ2-7
V gene: TRBV5-1
CDR3 DNA: TGCGCCAGCAGCTTGGTAACAGACCTGAGTCCCTACGAGCAGTACTTC
CDR3 protein: CASSLVTDLSPYEQYF

clone size: -
D gene: TRBD2
J gene: TRBJ2-4
V gene: TRBV5-5
CDR3 DNA: TGTGCCAGCAGCCCGGTACGGTGGGCGGGAGAGGGTCTAGCCAAAAACATTCAGTACTTC
CDR3 protein: CASSPVRWAGEGLAKNIQYF

clone size: -
D gene: -
J gene: TRBJ1-3
V gene: TRBV4-1
CDR3 DNA: TGCGCCAGCAGCCAACCGGACAGAAGGGACACCATATATTTT
CDR3 protein: CASSQPDRRDTIYF

clone size: -
D gene: -
J gene: TRBJ2-7
V gene: TRBV2
CDR3 DNA: TGTGCCAGCAGTGAATCCAACGTTGTGCAGTACTTC
CDR3 protein: CASSESNVVQYF

clone size: few
D gene: -
J gene: TRBJ2-7
V gene: TRBV27
CDR3 DNA: TGTGCCAGCAGTTTCTCAGGGCATCGCGACGAGCAGTACTTC
CDR3 protein: CASSFSGHRDEQYF

clone size: -
D gene: TRBD2
J gene: TRBJ2-7
V gene: TRBV6-1
CDR3 DNA: TGTGCCAGCAGGGGGCGGGGGGGCGATAAATACGAGCAGTACTTC
CDR3 protein: CASRGRGGDKYEQYF

clone size: -
D gene: -
J gene: TRBJ1-1
V gene: TRBV29-1
CDR3 DNA: TGCAGCGTAAGACAGCCCACTGAAGCTTTCTTT
CDR3 protein: CSVRQPTEAFF

clone size: -
D gene: TRBD2
J gene: TRBJ2-2
V gene: TRBV19
CDR3 DNA: TGTGCCAGTACCCAAAAGGGACTAGCGGGGAACACCGGGGAGCTGTTTTTT
CDR3 protein: CASTQKGLAGNTGELFF

clone size: -
D gene: -
J gene: TRBJ1-5
V gene: TRBV2
CDR3 DNA: TGTGCCAGCAGTAGGAGGGGATCCAATCAGCCCCAGCATTTT
CDR3 protein: CASSRRGSNQPQHF

clone size: once
D gene: TRBD1
J gene: TRBJ2-4
V gene: TRBV5-1
CDR3 DNA: TGCGCCAGCAGCGTCGGACAGGGCGGCATTCAGTACTTC
CDR3 protein: CASSVGQGGIQYF

clone size: -
D gene: -
J gene: TRBJ2-3
V gene: TRBV5-1
CDR3 DNA: TGCGCCAGCAGTCGACTCGGTGCAGATACGCAGTATTTT
CDR3 protein: CASSRLGADTQYF

clone size: -
D gene: -
J gene: TRBJ2-7
V gene: TRBV7-2
CDR3 DNA: TGTGCCAGCAGCTTACTGAGGAACGAGCAGTACTTC
CDR3 protein: CASSLLRNEQYF

clone size: -
D gene: -
J gene: TRBJ2-7
V gene: TRBV29-1
CDR3 DNA: TGCAGCGTTCTAGGGTTATCCTACGAGCAGTACTTC
CDR3 protein: CSVLGLSYEQYF

clone size: -
D gene: -
J gene: TRBJ2-5
V gene: TRBV7-3
CDR3 DNA: TGTGCCAGCAGCTTTCAACATGGCCGGGGGGAGACCCAGTACTTC
CDR3 protein: CASSFQHGRGETQYF

clone size: -
D gene: TRBD1
J gene: TRBJ2-7
V gene: TRBV25-1
CDR3 DNA: TGTGCCAGCAGTCGCATAGGGGACAGGGGCTACGAGCAGTACTTC
CDR3 protein: CASSRIGDRGYEQYF

clone size: -
D gene: TRBD2
J gene: TRBJ2-2
V gene: TRBV9
CDR3 DNA: TGTGCCAGCAGCGTAGGTTCGGGTAGCGGGAGAGTGAACACCGGGGAGCTGTTTTTT
CDR3 protein: CASSVGSGSGRVNTGELFF

clone size: -
D gene: -
J gene: TRBJ1-5
V gene: TRBV5-1
CDR3 DNA: TGCGCCAGCAGTGTGGGGGGAGGGAATCAGCCCCAGCATTTT
CDR3 protein: CASSVGGGNQPQHF

clone size: once
D gene: TRBD2
J gene: TRBJ2-3
V gene: TRBV11-2
CDR3 DNA: TGTGCCAGCAGCCGAGGACTAGCGGGGGGTACAGATACGCAGTATTTT
CDR3 protein: CASSRGLAGGTDTQYF

clone size: -
D gene: -
J gene: TRBJ2-1
V gene: TRBV2
CDR3 DNA: TGTGCCAGCAGTGATACAAAGCGGTTCTTC
CDR3 protein: CASSDTKRFF

clone size: -
D gene: TRBD1
J gene: TRBJ1-1
V gene: TRBV6-4
CDR3 DNA: TGTGCCAGCAGTTTGGAACAGGGGAGCACTGAAGCTTTCTTT
CDR3 protein: CASSLEQGSTEAFF

clone size: -
D gene: -
J gene: TRBJ2-2
V gene: TRBV5-5
CDR3 DNA: TGTGCCAGCAGCGGATGGTTCGACGGGGAGCTGTTTTTT
CDR3 protein: CASSGWFDGELFF

clone size: -
D gene: TRBD1
J gene: TRBJ1-1
V gene: TRBV19
CDR3 DNA: TGTGCCAGTAACCCACAGGGGGCGCGTGAAGCTTTCTTT
CDR3 protein: CASNPQGAREAFF

clone size: few
D gene: -
J gene: TRBJ2-2
V gene: TRBV6-5
CDR3 DNA: TGTGCCAGCAGTTACGGTTTCAGCACCGGGGAGCTGTTTTTT
CDR3 protein: CASSYGFSTGELFF

clone size: few
D gene: -
J gene: TRBJ2-3
V gene: TRBV10-3
CDR3 DNA: TGTGCCATCAGTGTTCAGGGGAGAACAGATACGCAGTATTTT
CDR3 protein: CAISVQGRTDTQYF

clone size: few
D gene: TRBD1
J gene: TRBJ1-2
V gene: TRBV29-1
CDR3 DNA: TGCAGCGTCAAAGGGTCGGGTAGGGGGCTTCAGAGCTACACCTTC
CDR3 protein: CSVKGSGRGLQSYTF

clone size: -
D gene: TRBD1
J gene: TRBJ2-5
V gene: TRBV5-1
CDR3 DNA: TGCGCCAGCAGTTCCGGACAGGTCTACCAAGAGACCCAGTACTTC
CDR3 protein: CASSSGQVYQETQYF

clone size: -
D gene: TRBD1
J gene: TRBJ1-2
V gene: TRBV5-6
CDR3 DNA: TGTGCCAGCAGCTTGGGCTGGGGCAGGGGGAACTATGGCTACACCTTC
CDR3 protein: CASSLGWGRGNYGYTF

clone size: -
D gene: -
J gene: TRBJ1-3
V gene: TRBV7-8
CDR3 DNA: TGTGCCAGCAGCTTAGCCAGATACTCTGGAAACACCATATATTTT
CDR3 protein: CASSLARYSGNTIYF

clone size: -
D gene: -
J gene: TRBJ1-1
V gene: TRBV6-1
CDR3 DNA: TGTGCCAGCCATCGTATGAACACTGAAGCTTTCTTT
CDR3 protein: CASHRMNTEAFF